Detailed here is one TCR beta chain. The antigen remains undetermined. This entry comes from a study of CD8+CD57+ T cells in acquired aplastic anemia. General study points: In common between the patients and the controls were more than 25 CD8+ CDR3 sequences.

Individuals selected for sequencing had exhibited CD8+CD57+ cell expansion on flow cytometry. Every patient presented with severe acquired aplastic anemia. Patients had undergone no therapy by the time their blood was sampled. Investigators profiled TCR beta VDJ and CDR3 from genomic DNA template. Each CDR3 protein gets one entry after TCRdb re-called the reads with MiXCR. The sample includes 250,000 to 350,000 distinct CDR3 sequences, about three fifths of them seen just once. The source of this sequence is a human donor with aplastic anemia. Source material: sorted CD4+, CD8+, or CD8+CD57+ T cells (not recorded which) from PBMCs.

DNA for the CDR3: TGTGCCACCAGCAGAGATAGGGGGGTGGGGCAGCCCCAGCATTTT. Translated: CATSRDRGVGQPQHF. The chain employs TRBV15 and TRBJ1-5; perhaps TRBD1 as D (6 bases). Germline V gene sequence: CDR1 LNHNV, CDR2 YYDKDF (reference sequence). CDR3 size: 15 residues. V lost 0 bases and J lost 7, with 13 bases in between.